Listed here are 32 T cell receptor beta chains from one sample, sequenced in a study of blood T cells in healthy people across ages. A second PCR, run for about 7 to 12 cycles, used a sample-barcoded 5' primer plus a J-beta primer mix. TCRdb analysed the 5' RACE reads with MiXCR anew, one entry per CDR3 protein. Of about 1.4 million distinct CDR3 sequences listed, approximately 59% are singletons. The sequenced sample was blood. Every receptor here comes from a young man in good health.

The sample holds one count of this clonotype. Since the CDR3 does not end with the conserved phenylalanine or tryptophan, this likely comes from a read error. This chain links TRBV6-1 with TRBJ2-7; TRBD1 agrees at 8 bases. Per germline, CDR1 MNHNS and CDR2 SASEGT. After removal of 3 bases from V and 3 bases from J, the junction contained 7 bases not matched to a gene. The CDR3 is 15 residues long. CDR3 residues: CASSELRTGRYEQYL. Written as DNA, the CDR3 is TGTGCCAGCAGTGAGCTCCGGACAGGGCGCTACGAGCAGTACTTA.

This clonotype was seen just once. The genes are TRBV3-1 and TRBJ2-1; possible D gene TRBD2, 5 bases. The CDR3 runs to 16 residues. The V gene's germline CDR1 is LGHDT and CDR2 YNNKEL (reference sequence). The V end was cut by 5 bases, the J end by 10 bases, with 24 bases between. The CDR3 reads CASSSLTSGRTYEQFF. The DNA of the CDR3 is TGTGCCAGCAGCTCGCTTACTAGTGGTCGGACCTACGAGCAGTTCTTC.

This clonotype came up once. V is TRBV20-1 and J is TRBJ2-2; 8 bases match TRBD1. The CDR3 runs to 13 residues. Germline-derived CDR1 and CDR2 are DFQATT and SNEGSKA (reference sequence). J lost 6 bases, V lost 2 bases, and 2 bases had no gene match. CDR3 nucleotides: TGCAGTGCTAGACCGACAGGGGCCGGGGAGCTGTTTTTT. This sequence encodes CSARPTGAGELFF.

The chain is built from TRBV5-6 and TRBJ1-2, with TRBD1 matching over 7 bases. This CDR3 has 15 amino acids. Germline V CDR1 and CDR2: SGHDT, YYEEEE. The trim removed 3 bases at V and 4 bases at J, leaving 9 bases unmatched. The CDR3 coding sequence is TGTGCCAGCAGCTCGGGACAGACCTTCCTCTATGGCTACACCTTC. As protein: CASSSGQTFLYGYTF.

This clonotype was detected a few times. The chain employs TRBV5-1 and TRBJ2-7; D is tentatively TRBD1 or TRBD2 (5 bases each). The germline CDR1 and CDR2 sequences are SGHRS and YFSETQ. The CDR3 is 13 residues long. Trimming cost V 1 base and J 6 bases, with 11 bases left between them. CDR3 bases: TGCGCCAGCAGCTTGCTGGGGGTTGGCGAGCAGTACTTC. Its protein is CASSLLGVGEQYF.

The rearrangement links TRBV6-1 to TRBJ2-3; 16 bases align to TRBD2. The trim removed 5 bases at V and 4 bases at J, leaving 21 bases unmatched. The CDR3 totals 22 residues. Germline CDR1 and CDR2: MNHNS and SASEGT. The CDR3 sequence is CASSLTSPGLAGGPNIADTQYF. As DNA, the CDR3 is TGTGCCAGCAGTCTAACCAGCCCGGGACTAGCGGGAGGGCCTAACATCGCAGATACGCAGTATTTT.

This chain links TRBV20-1 with TRBJ2-4; possibly TRBD2 for D (6 bases). Matching the DNA end better, TRBJ2-7 makes the J call doubtful. The germline gives CDR1 DFQATT, CDR2 SNEGSKA (reference sequence). The CDR3 sequence is 12 residues long. The CDR3 DNA reads as TGCAGTGCTGTTCTTAGCGGCTACGAGCAGTACTTC. Translation gives CSAVLSGYEQYF.

The J gene is TRBJ2-5, the V gene TRBV10-3; 7 bases map to TRBD2. The CDR3 is made up of 15 amino acids. Germline V gives CDR1 ENHRY, CDR2 SYGVKD. The trim removed 3 bases at V and 4 bases at J, leaving 8 bases unmatched. The CDR3 reads CAISEAGGSTETQYF. CDR3 DNA sequence: TGTGCCATCAGTGAAGCCGGCGGGAGTACAGAGACCCAGTACTTC.

Only a few counts were recorded for this clonotype. V gene TRBV29-1 combines with J gene TRBJ2-3; D unclear. The CDR3 is 13 amino acids. Germline V CDR1 and CDR2: SQVTM, ANQGSEA. Trimming left V 2 bases short and J 1 base short, with 7 bases between. CDR3 bases: TGCAGCGTTGAAATCTTAGGCACAGATACGCAGTATTTT. It is translated as CSVEILGTDTQYF.

This chain uses TRBV20-1 with TRBJ2-3; TRBD2 agrees at 12 bases. This CDR3 has 15 residues. The germline gives CDR1 DFQATT, CDR2 SNEGSKA (reference sequence). J lost 4 bases, V lost 3 bases, and 5 bases had no gene match. CDR3 amino acids: CSASGSSGGADTQYF. The CDR3, as DNA: TGCAGTGCTAGTGGATCTAGCGGGGGGGCAGATACGCAGTATTTT.

The chain employs TRBV13 and TRBJ1-4; D call uncertain. V lost 5 bases and J lost 8, with 15 bases in between. Germline CDR1 reads PRHDT; CDR2 reads FYEKMQ (reference sequence). The CDR3 runs 14 residues. The CDR3 nucleotides read TGTGCCAGCAGCCCCGTGAGTAAGAAGGAAAAACTGTTTTTT. Translated: CASSPVSKKEKLFF.

This clonotype was found once. V gene TRBV28 combines with J gene TRBJ1-4, with no clear D. Looked up from germline, CDR1 is MDHEN and CDR2 is SYDVKM. The ends were cut back, 7 bases at V and 10 bases at J, with 19 bases in the middle. The CDR3 loop spans 14 amino acids. CDR3 in amino acids: CASTTRAISGKLFF. The CDR3, as DNA: TGTGCCAGCACCACTCGGGCCATATCGGGAAAACTGTTTTTT.

This clonotype was seen a few times. The chain uses TRBV27 and TRBJ2-7, with 12 bases lining up with TRBD2. The CDR3 runs 16 residues. With 6 bases clipped from V and 2 bases from J, the junction kept 8 bases outside the gene matches. The V gene's germline CDR1 is MNHEY and CDR2 SMNVEV (reference sequence). Written as DNA, the CDR3 is TGTGCCAGCAGGACTAGCGGGAGTTGGGGACCCTACGAGCAGTACTTC. Translated: CASRTSGSWGPYEQYF.

The CDR3 nucleotides are TGCAGTGCACCGGTCTCACAGGGGATAGGGAACACTGAAGCTTTCTTT. Its translation is CSAPVSQGIGNTEAFF. V gene TRBV20-1 combines with J gene TRBJ1-1; TRBD1 agrees at 7 bases. Germline values: CDR1 DFQATT, CDR2 SNEGSKA (reference sequence). The V and J ends lost 6 bases and 1 base, in that order; junction bases with no gene match: 14. The CDR3 consists of 16 residues.

The chain links TRBV7-2 to TRBJ2-1, with TRBD2 identical over 9 bases. Germline V lookup: CDR1 SGHTA, CDR2 FQGNSA. V gave up 5 bases and J gave up 7 bases; unmatched junction bases: 12. The CDR3 runs to 16 residues. The CDR3: CASSPRGAGGPNEQFF. In DNA form, the CDR3 reads TGTGCCAGCAGCCCCAGGGGCGCGGGGGGGCCAAATGAGCAGTTCTTC.

This clonotype was found a few times. V usage is TRBV5-5 and J usage is TRBJ2-1; the D is unclear. The CDR3 runs to 12 residues. The V and J ends lost 0 bases and 9 bases respectively, with 7 bases between them. CDR1 is SGHKS, CDR2 YYEKEE, per germline (reference sequence). The CDR3 loop reads CASSLEAPEQFF. The CDR3 DNA sequence: TGTGCCAGCAGCTTGGAAGCCCCTGAGCAGTTCTTC.

The V call is TRBV20-1, the J call TRBJ2-1; D gene unclear. V was trimmed by 3 bases and J by 10 bases, leaving 13 bases between them. The CDR3 is made up of 12 amino acids. The germline gives CDR1 DFQATT, CDR2 SNEGSKA (reference sequence). The CDR3 here is CSASPNLREQFF. The CDR3 DNA follows: TGCAGTGCTAGCCCCAATTTACGGGAGCAGTTCTTC.

This chain joins TRBV10-2 and TRBJ2-1; 7 bases agree with TRBD2. This CDR3 has 15 amino acids. V was pared by 4 bases and J by 7 bases, with 10 bases of the junction left unmatched. CDR1 and CDR2 (germline): WSHSY, SAAADI. CDR3 nucleotide sequence: TGCGCCAGCAGTGCCTGGCTAGCGGACAATAATGAGCAGTTCTTC. As protein: CASSAWLADNNEQFF.

Notes on this clonotype: A single base separates this from a much larger clone, so it may be a read error. The rearrangement links TRBV29-1 to TRBJ2-1, with D hard to call. The germline V gene has CDR1 SQVTM and CDR2 ANQGSEA. The V end was cut by 7 bases, the J end by 9 bases, with 13 bases between. This CDR3 is 11 amino acids long. DNA for the CDR3: TGCAGCGGTGATTGGGTTAGTGAGCAGTTCTTC. Its protein product is CSGDWVSEQFF.

The rearrangement links TRBV24-1 to TRBJ2-1; D unresolved. The CDR3 extends over 12 amino acids. Germline CDR1 is KGHDR and CDR2 is SFDVKD. V was clipped by 7 bases and J by 6 bases, with 9 bases between them. This chain's CDR3 is CATSPNPNEQFF. CDR3 coding DNA: TGTGCCACCAGCCCGAACCCCAATGAGCAGTTCTTC.

The rearrangement joins TRBV28 to TRBJ2-7; D is undetermined. Trimming pared 6 bases from V and 7 bases from J, leaving 13 bases between. The CDR3 runs to 12 residues. Germline CDR1 reads MDHEN; CDR2 reads SYDVKM. The CDR3 coding sequence is TGTGCCAGCAGGTCAGACCACAGAGAGCAGTACTTC. This gives the protein CASRSDHREQYF.

The V gene is TRBV7-9, the J gene TRBJ1-2; 8 nucleotides agree with TRBD1. Germline trimming cut 5 bases from V and 8 bases from J; bases unmatched to any gene: 10. The CDR3 spans 14 residues. Germline values: CDR1 SEHNR, CDR2 FQNEAQ (reference sequence). CDR3 in DNA: TGTGCCAGCAGCCCTGGGAGGACAGGGAAGGGCTACACCTTC. It encodes CASSPGRTGKGYTF.

The rearrangement joins TRBV27 to TRBJ2-7, with D perhaps matching TRBD1 or TRBD2 (5 bases each). V gave up 8 bases and J gave up 2 bases, with 16 bases separating them. The CDR3 length is 14 residues. CDR1 and CDR2 (germline): MNHEY, SMNVEV (reference sequence). The CDR3 DNA reads as TGTGCCAGCTCCGGGACGGTCAGGCCCTACGAGCAGTACTTC. Protein sequence: CASSGTVRPYEQYF.

This clonotype was picked up one time. This chain joins TRBV4-3 and TRBJ1-4, with D unclear. CDR3 size: 16 residues. Germline loops: CDR1 LGHNA, CDR2 YSLEER. The V end was cut by 0 bases, the J end by 3 bases, with 11 bases between. The CDR3 region is CASSQDLGVPNEKLFF. For the CDR3, the DNA is TGCGCCAGCAGCCAAGATCTGGGTGTTCCTAATGAAAAACTGTTTTTT.

This clonotype was detected a few times. This chain joins TRBV30 and TRBJ2-7; D not certain. Per the germline V gene, CDR1 is GTSNPN and CDR2 is SVGIG (reference sequence). The CDR3 spans 15 residues. Trimming removed 1 base from V and 1 base from J, with 14 bases in between. CDR3 sequence: CAWSDANIYSYEQYF. CDR3 DNA: TGTGCCTGGAGTGATGCGAATATTTATTCCTACGAGCAGTACTTC. The complete variable domain, with remaining parts taken from reference TRBV30 and TRBJ2-7, reads SQTIHQWPATLVQPVGSPLSLECTVEGTSNPNLYWYRQAAGRGLQLLFYSVGIGQISSEVPQNLSASRPQDRQFILSSKKLLLSDSGFYLCAWSDANIYSYEQYFGPGTRLTVT.

This chain uses TRBV7-6 with TRBJ1-1; a weak D match, TRBD1 (5 bases). CDR3 length: 15 amino acids. The germline CDR1 and CDR2 sequences are SGHVS and FNYEAQ. Trimming took off 5 bases at V and 2 bases at J, with 15 bases between the two ends. The CDR3 DNA reads as TGTGCCAGCAGCGCCCCCGGGACCATAAACACTGAAGCTTTCTTT. This translates into CASSAPGTINTEAFF.

This clonotype was observed a handful of times. The chain employs TRBV7-9 and TRBJ2-7; D may be TRBD1 (5 bases). The germline V gene encodes CDR1 SEHNR and CDR2 FQNEAQ (reference sequence). The CDR3 has 16 residues. V lost 4 bases to trimming and J lost 0 bases, with 16 bases between them. CDR3 amino acids: CASSSSRDASSYEQYF. CDR3 in DNA: TGTGCCAGCAGCTCCTCCAGGGATGCGAGCTCCTACGAGCAGTACTTC.

In this sample, this clonotype turned up a few times. The chain uses TRBV7-9 and TRBJ2-1; D tentatively reads TRBD1 or TRBD2 (5 bases each). Trimming took 5 bases from V and 5 from J, leaving 16 bases between them. The CDR3 runs to 15 residues. CDR1 is SEHNR, CDR2 FQNEAQ, per germline (reference sequence). The DNA of the CDR3 is TGTGCCAGCAGCCAACTCTCGGGGCCCCACAATGAGCAGTTCTTC. It yields the protein CASSQLSGPHNEQFF.

V gene TRBV5-1 combines with J gene TRBJ2-3; D remains ambiguous. Germline CDR1 is SGHRS and CDR2 is YFSETQ. The V end lost 3 bases, the J end lost 0 bases, and 14 bases lay between the germline ends. The CDR3 has 16 residues. The CDR3 DNA is TGCGCCAGCAGCTCCCGGGTTGGGCAAAGCACAGATACGCAGTATTTT. Translation gives CASSSRVGQSTDTQYF.

There are a few counts of this clonotype. The chain links TRBV25-1 to TRBJ2-6, with D possibly matching TRBD2 (6 bases). There are 18 residues in the CDR3. Trimming removed 5 bases at V and 0 bases at J, with 17 bases between. Germline V CDR1 and CDR2: MGHDK, SYGVNS. For the CDR3, the DNA is TGTGCCAGCAGTCCCTTCAAACTAGCCCCCTCTGGGGCCAACGTCCTGACTTTC. It codes for CASSPFKLAPSGANVLTF.

The chain recombines TRBV6-5 with TRBJ1-4; unclear D gene. Trimming took 6 bases from V and 5 from J, leaving 13 bases between them. The CDR3 has 14 residues. Germline V gene sequence: CDR1 MNHEY, CDR2 SVGAGI. The CDR3 region has the DNA TGTGCCAGCAGCCCCGACGCCTGGAATGAAAAACTGTTTTTT. This gives the protein CASSPDAWNEKLFF.

The chain is built from TRBV10-3 and TRBJ1-1; D unclear. This CDR3 has 12 residues. V lost 2 bases to trimming and J lost 7 bases, with 8 bases between them. The germline gives CDR1 ENHRY, CDR2 SYGVKD. CDR3 in amino acids: CAISERYHEAFF. CDR3 in DNA: TGTGCCATCAGTGAGCGATATCATGAAGCTTTCTTT.